Reported below is one T cell receptor (beta chain). Authors' processing steps: For nucleated cells, counts were estimated from reference gene primer amplification. Assay used: immunoSEQ multiplex PCR; TCRdb lists only in-frame clones, some missing. V, J and clone size derive from that table, while D and trimming were established from the DNA sequence. The sample has approximately 240,000 clones, less than 85% seen once; the top ten hold 4.5% to 6%. The CDR3 spans 12 residues. The ends lost 7 bases at V and 8 bases at J; junction bases unmatched: 7. In germline, CDR1 is SQVTM, CDR2 ANQGSEA. These data are taken from a study of blood T cell repertoires in COVID-19. Looking at the study overall: The study drew acute and convalescent COVID-19 samples from the United States, Italy and Spain. Sample material is recorded as cDNA or gDNA derived from T cells, B-cell-depleted T cells, or PBMCs.

The sample consisted of peripheral blood. This chain joins TRBV29-1 and TRBJ1-2; 10 bases are a match to TRBD1. The clonotype originates from a woman aged 80 or over with active or convalescent COVID-19. This chain's CDR3 is CSAWDRGGGYTF. The CDR3 DNA reads TGCAGCGCCTGGGACAGGGGAGGCGGCTACACCTTC.